The rows below give T cell receptor beta chains drawn from one sample of a study of blood T cell repertoires in COVID-19. Clones were read by immunoSEQ multiplex PCR, and TCRdb kept only the in-frame ones, dropping some. The sample has 60,000 to 65,000 clones; roughly 80% are singletons. Sequenced sample: peripheral blood. Receptors were obtained from a man in his 60s with acute or convalescent COVID-19. Both conserved end residues are part of each CDR3. The D gene is left open where the match is weak. Size tells how often a clone was seen (once, few, many) or the class of an expanded clone, and some rows leave it out.

-,TRBV30,-,TRBJ2-5,CAWSVSYETQYF,TGTGCCTGGAGTGTATCCTACGAGACCCAGTACTTC
-,TRBV4-1,TRBD1,TRBJ1-6,CASSQDRGGGNSPLHF,TGCGCCAGCAGCCAAGATAGAGGGGGCGGTAATTCACCCCTCCACTTT
-,TRBV6-2/TRBV6-3,TRBD1,TRBJ1-1,CASSLDRPNTEAFF,TGTGCCAGCAGCCTGGACAGGCCCAACACTGAAGCTTTCTTT
-,TRBV6-5,TRBD1,TRBJ1-1,CASSSTGTGGFF,TGTGCCAGCAGTTCCACCGGGACAGGGGGGTTCTTT
-,TRBV4-3,TRBD2,TRBJ2-2,CASSQDAGDTGELFF,TGCGCCAGCAGCCAAGATGCGGGAGACACCGGGGAGCTGTTTTTT
-,TRBV29-1,TRBD2,TRBJ2-1,CSVEGYSGRLYNEQFF,TGCAGCGTTGAAGGGTATAGCGGGAGACTCTACAATGAGCAGTTCTTC
-,TRBV6-5,TRBD1,TRBJ1-6,CASSSRQGDHNSPLHF,TGTGCCAGCAGTTCCCGACAGGGGGATCATAATTCACCCCTCCACTTT
few,TRBV7-8,-,TRBJ1-1,CASSYYLGTEAFF,TGTGCCAGCAGCTACTACCTAGGCACTGAAGCTTTCTTT
-,TRBV7-9,TRBD2,TRBJ2-3,CASSHRGAGRDTQYF,TGTGCCAGCAGCCATAGGGGAGCGGGAAGAGATACGCAGTATTTT
-,TRBV5-6,-,TRBJ1-6,CASSRQSYNSPLHF,TGTGCCAGCAGTAGACAGTCTTATAATTCACCCCTCCACTTT